The clone carrying this TCR beta chain was seen repeatedly, ten times or more. Each individual donor underwent a draw of roughly 10 milliliters of peripheral blood. With each sample, at least 5 micrograms of total RNA were extracted. This sample stems from a study of blood T cells in healthy people across ages. The CDR3 consists of 13 residues. V lost 0 bases and J 6 bases, leaving 9 bases between the germline ends. CDR1 and CDR2 from the germline V gene are SGHRS and YFSETQ. A J-beta primer mix and a sample-barcoded 5' primer were used in a second PCR of about 7 to 12 cycles. One entry per CDR3 protein, called by TCRdb with MiXCR from the 5' RACE reads. The sample includes about 830,000 distinct CDR3 sequences, around 62% of them seen just once.

Material: blood. The chain recombines TRBV5-1 with TRBJ1-2, with TRBD1 as a possible D gene (5 bases). The clonotype originates from a man aged 25 to 40 in good health. In nucleotides, the CDR3 is TGCGCCAGCAGCTTGGCCCAGGGAGATGGCTACACCTTC. Translated, it gives CASSLAQGDGYTF.